Each of the 12 T cell receptor beta chains below was sequenced from the same sample in a study of immune evolution from preneoplasia to lung adenocarcinoma. Produced via immunoSEQ multiplex PCR; TCRdb's table is partial and in-frame only. The sample records 20,000 to 25,000 clones, 60% to 80% being singletons. Sequenced material: FFPE invasive lung adenocarcinoma tissue. The receptors shown here come from a person aged 55 to 75 with lung adenocarcinoma.

The rearrangement links TRBV2 to TRBJ2-5, with D perhaps being TRBD1 or TRBD2 (5 bases each). Germline values: CDR1 SNHLY, CDR2 FYNNEI. The V gene lost 8 bases and the J gene lost 4 bases, with 17 bases spanning the gap. The CDR3 runs to 14 residues. The CDR3 here is CASSMDSGGETQYF. The CDR3 DNA reads as TGTGCCAGCTCCATGGACTCTGGGGGAGAGACCCAGTACTTC. Using reference TRBV2 and TRBJ2-5 for the parts outside the CDR3, the full variable domain is EPEVTQTPSHQVTQMGQEVILRCVPISNHLYFYWYRQILGQKVEFLVSFYNNEISEKSEIFDDQFSVERPDGSNFTLKIRSTKLEDSAMYFCASSMDSGGETQYFGPGTRLLVL.

This chain joins TRBV7-6 and TRBJ2-1, with D perhaps TRBD1 (5 bases). V was cut by 5 bases and J by 4 bases, with 15 bases left in between. The CDR3 totals 15 residues. Germline CDR1 SGHVS, CDR2 FNYEAQ. The CDR3 reads CASSPRQSPYNEQFF. Here the CDR3 DNA reads TGTGCCAGCAGCCCTCGACAGTCCCCATACAATGAGCAGTTCTTC.

CDR3 in amino acids: CASSVSGSRDNEQFF. DNA of the CDR3: TGCGCCAGCAGTGTTAGCGGGAGTAGGGACAATGAGCAGTTCTTC. The chain carries TRBV10-1 and TRBJ2-1, with TRBD2 identical over 9 bases. The germline gives CDR1 WNHNN, CDR2 SYGVQD (reference sequence). V lost 4 bases and J lost 5; bases outside the gene matches: 6. The CDR3 contains 15 residues.

This clone was observed a handful of times. This chain joins TRBV13 and TRBJ2-3, with TRBD2 matching 9 bases. The CDR3 covers 14 residues. CDR1 and CDR2 (germline): PRHDT, FYEKMQ (reference sequence). With V trimmed by 5 bases and J by 4 bases, 4 bases remained unmatched. CDR3 in DNA: TGTGCCAGCAGCCGACTAGCGGTCCCAGATACGCAGTATTTT. Translating it yields CASSRLAVPDTQYF.

The chain has TRBV9 and TRBJ2-1; 11 bases map to TRBD2. Unmatched junction bases numbered 11, after V lost 1 base and J lost 5 bases. The CDR3 spans 18 residues. Germline V gene lookup returns CDR1 SGDLS and CDR2 YYNGEE. The CDR3 sequence is CASSVPSTGLADHNEQFF. CDR3 DNA: TGTGCCAGCAGCGTACCCTCCACGGGACTAGCGGACCACAATGAGCAGTTCTTC. Full variable domain (outside the CDR3, taken from reference TRBV9 and TRBJ2-1): DSGVTQTPKHLITATGQRVTLRCSPRSGDLSVYWYQQSLDQGLQFLIQYYNGEERAKGNILERFSAQQFPDLHSELNLSSLELGDSALYFCASSVPSTGLADHNEQFFGPGTRLTVL.

The rearrangement links TRBV29-1 to TRBJ2-7, with 7 nucleotides matching TRBD1. After removal of 1 base from V and 6 bases from J, the junction contained 12 bases not matched to a gene. CDR1 and CDR2 (germline): SQVTM, ANQGSEA. The CDR3 has 15 residues. The DNA of the CDR3 is TGCAGCGTTGAAGGGGGTCGGGCAGGGGGTTCCGAGCAGTACTTC. The encoded protein is CSVEGGRAGGSEQYF.

The chain couples TRBV19 to TRBJ1-3, with a possible D match to TRBD1 (6 bases). The CDR3 has 14 residues. The germline gives CDR1 LNHDA, CDR2 SQIVND (reference sequence). Deletions cut 4 bases from V and 6 bases from J, with 13 bases between. CDR3: CASSTWDNANTIYF. DNA for the CDR3: TGTGCCAGTAGTACCTGGGACAATGCAAACACCATATATTTT.

J is TRBJ2-3 and V is TRBV18; the D is unclear. The germline V gene has CDR1 KGHSH and CDR2 LQKENI. V lost 2 bases to trimming and J lost 6 bases, with 15 bases between them. This CDR3 comprises 15 residues. CDR3 DNA sequence: TGTGCCAGCTCACCATATCCCTCGCCTCCGGATACGCAGTATTTT. It encodes CASSPYPSPPDTQYF.

The rearrangement joins TRBV4-2 to TRBJ2-2; 7 positions match TRBD2. V shed 4 bases and J 4 bases; nucleotides not matched to a gene: 6. This CDR3 comprises 15 residues. CDR1 is LGHNA, CDR2 YNFKEQ, per germline. The CDR3 protein is CASSRGTTLTGELFF. DNA of the CDR3: TGTGCCAGCAGCCGCGGGACTACACTCACCGGGGAGCTGTTTTTT.

The chain employs TRBV10-3 and TRBJ2-7; D is perhaps TRBD1 (6 bases). The CDR3 contains 13 residues. Deletions cut 7 bases from V and 2 bases from J, with 12 bases between. Looked up from germline, CDR1 is ENHRY and CDR2 is SYGVKD. CDR3 DNA sequence: TGTGCCATCAAACAGGGCTGGACCTACGAGCAGTACTTC. This sequence encodes CAIKQGWTYEQYF.

J is TRBJ2-1 and V is TRBV7-2; D gene unclear. This CDR3 region has 13 residues. Trimming cost V 1 base and J 11 bases, with 12 bases left between them. Germline CDR1 and CDR2: SGHTA and FQGNSA. In DNA, the CDR3 is TGTGCCAGCAGCTTAGGTGCGGTCCTAAAGCAGTTCTTC. It translates to CASSLGAVLKQFF.

This clone was found a few times. The genes are TRBV5-1 and TRBJ2-7, with 13 bases identical to TRBD2. J lost 2 bases, V lost 4 bases, and 12 bases had no gene match. Germline values: CDR1 SGHRS, CDR2 YFSETQ. The CDR3 is 18 amino acids. The CDR3 sequence: CASSPDRGLAGSTYEQYF. CDR3 DNA sequence: TGCGCCAGCAGCCCGGACAGGGGACTAGCGGGGTCGACCTACGAGCAGTACTTC. Using reference TRBV5-1 and TRBJ2-7 for the parts outside the CDR3, the full variable domain is KAGVTQTPRYLIKTRGQQVTLSCSPISGHRSVSWYQQTPGQGLQFLFEYFSETQRNKGNFPGRFSGRQFSNSRSEMNVSTLELGDSALYLCASSPDRGLAGSTYEQYFGPGTRLTVT.